This TCR beta chain was recorded in a study of blood T cell repertoires in COVID-19 (dated by TCRdb to the early 2020s). In the study overall: Samples covering the acute and convalescent phases of COVID-19 were provided by collaborators in the United States, Italy and Spain. The prospective study material was composed of cDNA or gDNA derived from T cells, B-cell-depleted T cells, or PBMCs. The dataset comprised deeply sampled blood TCRbeta repertoires from subjects exposed to, actively infected with, or recovered from COVID-19. A freely available public database, intended as a resource for researchers studying the immune response to SARS-CoV-2, is where the repertoires were released. The samples were drawn from the first 160 participants of the ongoing ImmuneRACE study and from roughly 1,300 subjects provided by 6 global collaborators. Sample metadata almost always included a de-identified subject ID, COVID-19 status, age in years and sex. Where HLA class I and class II types were available, the types were taken from metadata supplied by the sample provider, not from assay-based typing.

Findings and caveats that apply to the study as a whole: Clinical and demographic metadata were provided uncurated, with the amount varying by source and participant.

The germline V gene supplies CDR1 MNHEY and CDR2 SVGAGI. From cysteine to phenylalanine, the CDR3 is 15 amino acids long. The retained sequence is limited to the CDR3, 45 bases, with the frame set at the first base. V sheds 2 bases and J sheds 1 base, leaving 10 bases between their ends. Regarding this clone: No antigen is known for it. One base away there is no much larger clone; base qualities are not given.

Each collaborating institution followed its own protocols to collect whole blood in K2EDTA tubes. For TCRbeta analysis, collaborators shipped samples as frozen whole blood, isolated PBMCs, or DNA extracted from either of those sample types. The immunoSEQ Assay, a bias-controlled multiplex PCR, was used to amplify TCRbeta CDR3 regions from genomic DNA. In the source study's methods: The number of nucleated cells in each sample was estimated by amplification of reference gene primers within the assay. To quantify the absolute abundance of each unique TCRbeta CDR3 rearrangement, sequence reads were collapsed and filtered. For each sample, productive Simpson clonality was calculated by taking the square root of Simpson's diversity index across productive rearrangements. TCRdb obtained this table from immuneACCESS and retained in-frame rearrangements with V and J assigned. These tables miss some clones; where compared with another copy, unresolved V genes account for less than half of the shortfall, and the remainder is unexplained. Clone size and the V and J calls come from that table; the DNA yielded D and trimming. This sample gives 55,000 to 80,000 clones in total; around 83% of them show up just once. The ten largest clones capture around 5% of the sample.

The receptor chain draws on TRBV6-5 and TRBJ2-3, and perhaps TRBD1 as D gene, on 5 matching bases. This TCR derives from a man aged 50 or older with active COVID-19. The sequencing sample was made of peripheral blood. The nucleotides are TGTGCCAGCAGTTACAGACAGCGAGGCACAGATACGCAGTATTTT. Translated, this is CASSYRQRGTDTQYF.